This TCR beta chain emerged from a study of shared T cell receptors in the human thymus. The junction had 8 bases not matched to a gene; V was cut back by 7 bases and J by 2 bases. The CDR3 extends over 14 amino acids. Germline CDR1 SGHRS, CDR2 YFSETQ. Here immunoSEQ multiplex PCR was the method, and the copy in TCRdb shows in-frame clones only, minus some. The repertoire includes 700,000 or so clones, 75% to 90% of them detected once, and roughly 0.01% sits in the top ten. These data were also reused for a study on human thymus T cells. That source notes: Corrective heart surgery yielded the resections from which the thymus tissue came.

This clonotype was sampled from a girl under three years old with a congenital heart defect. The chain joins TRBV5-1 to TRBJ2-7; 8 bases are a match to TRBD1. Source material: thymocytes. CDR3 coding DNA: TGCGCCAGCCGACCTCGGGACAGGACCTACGAGCAGTACTTC. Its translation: CASRPRDRTYEQYF. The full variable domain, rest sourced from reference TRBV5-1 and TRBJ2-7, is KAGVTQTPRYLIKTRGQQVTLSCSPISGHRSVSWYQQTPGQGLQFLFEYFSETQRNKGNFPGRFSGRQFSNSRSEMNVSTLELGDSALYLCASRPRDRTYEQYFGPGTRLTVT.